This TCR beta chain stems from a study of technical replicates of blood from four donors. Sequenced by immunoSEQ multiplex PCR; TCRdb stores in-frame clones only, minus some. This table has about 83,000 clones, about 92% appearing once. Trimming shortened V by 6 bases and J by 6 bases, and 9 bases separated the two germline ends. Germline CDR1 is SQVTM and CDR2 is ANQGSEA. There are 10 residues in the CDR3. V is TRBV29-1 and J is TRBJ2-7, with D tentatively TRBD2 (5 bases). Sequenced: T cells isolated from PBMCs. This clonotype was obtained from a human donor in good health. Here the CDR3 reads CSVGEGEQYF. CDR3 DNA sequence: TGCAGCGTAGGAGAGGGCGAGCAGTACTTC.